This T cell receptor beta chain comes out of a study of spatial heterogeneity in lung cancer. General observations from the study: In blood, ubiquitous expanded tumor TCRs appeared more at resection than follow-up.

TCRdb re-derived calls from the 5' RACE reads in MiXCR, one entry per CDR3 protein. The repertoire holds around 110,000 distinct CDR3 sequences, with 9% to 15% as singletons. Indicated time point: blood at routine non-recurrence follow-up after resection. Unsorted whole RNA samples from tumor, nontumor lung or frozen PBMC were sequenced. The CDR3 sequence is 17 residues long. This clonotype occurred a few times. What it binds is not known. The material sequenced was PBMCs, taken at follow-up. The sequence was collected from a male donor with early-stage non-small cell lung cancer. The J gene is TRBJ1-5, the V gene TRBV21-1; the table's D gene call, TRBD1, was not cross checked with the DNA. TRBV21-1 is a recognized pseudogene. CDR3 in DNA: TGTGCCAGCAGCAATAACGGGGACAGGGGGAATTATCAGCCCCAGCATTTT. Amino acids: CASSNNGDRGNYQPQHF.